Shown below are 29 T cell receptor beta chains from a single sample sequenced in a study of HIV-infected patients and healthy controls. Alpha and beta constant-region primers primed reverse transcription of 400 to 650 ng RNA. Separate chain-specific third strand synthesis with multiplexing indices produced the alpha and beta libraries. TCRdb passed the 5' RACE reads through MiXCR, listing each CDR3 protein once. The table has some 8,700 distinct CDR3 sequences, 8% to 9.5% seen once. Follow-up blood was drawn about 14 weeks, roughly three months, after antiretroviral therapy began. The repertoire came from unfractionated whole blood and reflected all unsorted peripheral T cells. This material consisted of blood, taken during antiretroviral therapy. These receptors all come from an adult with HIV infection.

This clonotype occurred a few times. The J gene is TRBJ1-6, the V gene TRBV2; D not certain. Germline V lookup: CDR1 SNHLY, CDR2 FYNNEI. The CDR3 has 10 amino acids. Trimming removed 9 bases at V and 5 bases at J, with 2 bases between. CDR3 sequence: CASHNSPLHF. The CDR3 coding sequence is TGTGCCAGTCATAATTCACCCCTCCACTTT.

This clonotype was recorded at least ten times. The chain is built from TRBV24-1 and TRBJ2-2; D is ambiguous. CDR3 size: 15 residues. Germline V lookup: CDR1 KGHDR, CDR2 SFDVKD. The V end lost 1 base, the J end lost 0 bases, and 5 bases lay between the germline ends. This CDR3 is CATSDLQTNTGELFF. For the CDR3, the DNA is TGTGCCACCAGTGATTTACAAACGAACACCGGGGAGCTGTTTTTT.

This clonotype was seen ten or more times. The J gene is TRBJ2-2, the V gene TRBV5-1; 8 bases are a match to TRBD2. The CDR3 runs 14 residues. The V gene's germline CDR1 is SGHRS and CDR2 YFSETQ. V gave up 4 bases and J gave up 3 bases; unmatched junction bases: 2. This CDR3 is CASSPAGDTGELFF. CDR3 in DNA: TGCGCCAGCAGCCCAGCGGGGGACACCGGGGAGCTGTTTTTT.

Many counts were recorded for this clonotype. CDR3 DNA: TGTGCCAGCAGGGTTTCGACAGACTTGTATGGCTACACCTTC. Its protein is CASRVSTDLYGYTF. V and J are TRBV28 and TRBJ1-2, with a tentative D call TRBD1 (5 bases). Trimming shortened V by 6 bases and J by 5 bases, and 16 bases separated the two germline ends. The CDR3 totals 14 residues. The germline gives CDR1 MDHEN, CDR2 SYDVKM.

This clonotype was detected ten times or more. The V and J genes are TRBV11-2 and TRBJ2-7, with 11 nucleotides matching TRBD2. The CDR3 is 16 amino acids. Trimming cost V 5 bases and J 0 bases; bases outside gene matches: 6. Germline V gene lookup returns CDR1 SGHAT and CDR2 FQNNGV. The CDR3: CASSAPGLAVSYEQYF. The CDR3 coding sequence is TGTGCCAGCAGCGCCCCGGGACTAGCGGTCTCCTACGAGCAGTACTTC.

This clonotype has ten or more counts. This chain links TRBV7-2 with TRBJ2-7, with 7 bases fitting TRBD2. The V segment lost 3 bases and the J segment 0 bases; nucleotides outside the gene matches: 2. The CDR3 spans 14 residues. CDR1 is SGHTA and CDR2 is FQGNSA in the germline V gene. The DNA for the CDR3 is TGTGCCAGCAGCTTCGGCGGGAGCTCCTACGAGCAGTACTTC. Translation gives CASSFGGSSYEQYF.

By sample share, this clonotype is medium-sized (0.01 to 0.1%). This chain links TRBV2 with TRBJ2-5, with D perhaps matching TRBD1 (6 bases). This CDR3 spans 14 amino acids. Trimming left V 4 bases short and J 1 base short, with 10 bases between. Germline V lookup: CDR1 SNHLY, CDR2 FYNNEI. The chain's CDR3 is CASSAKGVQETQYF. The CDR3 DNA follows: TGTGCCAGCAGTGCTAAGGGGGTCCAAGAGACCCAGTACTTC.

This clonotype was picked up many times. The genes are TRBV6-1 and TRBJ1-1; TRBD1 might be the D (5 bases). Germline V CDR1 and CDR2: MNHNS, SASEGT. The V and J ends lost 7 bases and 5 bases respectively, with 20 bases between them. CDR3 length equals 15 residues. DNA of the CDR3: TGTGCCAGCACCACGGGACCCACTAAGGAGACTGAAGCTTTCTTT. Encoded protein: CASTTGPTKETEAFF.

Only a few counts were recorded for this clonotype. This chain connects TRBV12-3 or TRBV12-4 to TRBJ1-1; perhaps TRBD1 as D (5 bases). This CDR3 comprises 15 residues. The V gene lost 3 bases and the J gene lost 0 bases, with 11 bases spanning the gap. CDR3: CASSFGAALNTEAFF. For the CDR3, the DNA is TGTGCCAGCAGTTTTGGGGCAGCATTGAACACTGAAGCTTTCTTT.

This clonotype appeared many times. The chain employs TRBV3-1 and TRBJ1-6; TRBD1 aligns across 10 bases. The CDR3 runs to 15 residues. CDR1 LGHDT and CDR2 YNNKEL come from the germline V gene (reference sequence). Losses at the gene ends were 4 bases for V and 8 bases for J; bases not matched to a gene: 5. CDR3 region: CASSLQTGGHSPLHF. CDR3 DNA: TGTGCCAGCAGCCTCCAGACAGGGGGCCATTCACCCCTCCACTTT.

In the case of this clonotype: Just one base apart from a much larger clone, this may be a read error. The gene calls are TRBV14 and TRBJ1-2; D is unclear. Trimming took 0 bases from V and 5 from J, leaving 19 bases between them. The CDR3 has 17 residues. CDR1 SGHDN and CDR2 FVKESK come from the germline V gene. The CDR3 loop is CASSQDTRARSYYGYTF. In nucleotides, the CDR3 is TGTGCCAGCAGCCAAGATACCCGTGCGCGCTCATATTATGGCTACACCTTC. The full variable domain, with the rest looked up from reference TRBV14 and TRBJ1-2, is EAGVTQFPSHSVIEKGQTVTLRCDPISGHDNLYWYRRVMGKEIKFLLHFVKESKQDESGMPNNRFLAERTGGTYSTLKVQPAELEDSGVYFCASSQDTRARSYYGYTFGSGTRLTVV.

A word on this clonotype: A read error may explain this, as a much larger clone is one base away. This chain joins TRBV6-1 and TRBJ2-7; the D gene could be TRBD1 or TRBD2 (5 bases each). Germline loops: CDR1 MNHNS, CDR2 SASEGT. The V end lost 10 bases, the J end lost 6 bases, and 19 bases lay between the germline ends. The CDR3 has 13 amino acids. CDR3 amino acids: CATQGWAGREQYF. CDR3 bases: TGTGCCACTCAGGGCTGGGCGGGTCGCGAGCAGTACTTC.

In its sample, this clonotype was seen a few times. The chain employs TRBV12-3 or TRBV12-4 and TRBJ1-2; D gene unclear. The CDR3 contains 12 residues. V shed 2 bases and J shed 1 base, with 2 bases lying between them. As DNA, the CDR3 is TGTGCCAGCAGTTTAAATAACTATGGCTACACCTTC. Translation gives CASSLNNYGYTF.

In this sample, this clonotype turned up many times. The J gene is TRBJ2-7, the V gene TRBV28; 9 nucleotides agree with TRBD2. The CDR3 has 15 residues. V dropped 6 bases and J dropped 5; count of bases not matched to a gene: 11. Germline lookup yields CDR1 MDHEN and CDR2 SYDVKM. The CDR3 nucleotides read TGTGCCAGCAGCGCGGGAGGGGGCGGAAGAAACGAGCAGTACTTC. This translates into CASSAGGGGRNEQYF.

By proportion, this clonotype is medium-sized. CDR3 sequence (DNA): TGTGCCAGCAGTTCAGACCAAGAGACCCAGTACTTC. Its protein product is CASSSDQETQYF. The rearrangement joins TRBV12-3 or TRBV12-4 to TRBJ2-5; D is undetermined. CDR3 length: 12 residues. Trimming removed 4 bases at V and 0 bases at J, with 3 bases between.

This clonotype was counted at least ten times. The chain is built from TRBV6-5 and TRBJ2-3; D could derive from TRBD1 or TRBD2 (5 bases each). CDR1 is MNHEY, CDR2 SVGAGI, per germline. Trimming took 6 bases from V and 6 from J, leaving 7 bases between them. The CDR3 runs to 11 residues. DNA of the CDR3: TGTGCCAGCAGAGAGGGGGATACGCAGTATTTT. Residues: CASREGDTQYF.

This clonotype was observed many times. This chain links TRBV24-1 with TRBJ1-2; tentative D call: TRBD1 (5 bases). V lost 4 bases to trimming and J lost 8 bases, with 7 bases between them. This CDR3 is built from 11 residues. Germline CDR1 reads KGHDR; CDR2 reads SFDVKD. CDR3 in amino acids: CATSEGEGYTF. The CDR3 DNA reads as TGTGCCACCAGTGAGGGGGAAGGCTACACCTTC.

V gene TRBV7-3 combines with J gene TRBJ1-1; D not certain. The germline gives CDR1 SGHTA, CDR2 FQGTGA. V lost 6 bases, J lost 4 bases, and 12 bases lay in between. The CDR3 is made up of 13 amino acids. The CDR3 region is CASSELGGTEAFF. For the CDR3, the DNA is TGTGCCAGCAGTGAGTTGGGTGGCACTGAAGCTTTCTTT.

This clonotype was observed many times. As DNA, the CDR3 is TGTGCCATCAGTGGAGGCGGGTTCAGCACAGATACGCAGTATTTT. Its protein product is CAISGGGFSTDTQYF. This rearrangement joins TRBV10-3 to TRBJ2-3; weak D call: TRBD2 (5 bases). CDR3 size: 15 residues. Per germline, CDR1 ENHRY and CDR2 SYGVKD. Between the trimmed V and J ends, which lost 4 bases and 0 bases, there was a span of 11 bases.

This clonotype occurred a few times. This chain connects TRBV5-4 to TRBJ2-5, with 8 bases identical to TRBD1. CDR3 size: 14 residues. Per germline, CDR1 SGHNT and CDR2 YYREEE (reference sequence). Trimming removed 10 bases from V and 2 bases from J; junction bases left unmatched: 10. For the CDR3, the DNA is TGTGCCGCCGGACAGGGATTAAAGCAAGAGACCCAGTACTTC. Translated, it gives CAAGQGLKQETQYF.

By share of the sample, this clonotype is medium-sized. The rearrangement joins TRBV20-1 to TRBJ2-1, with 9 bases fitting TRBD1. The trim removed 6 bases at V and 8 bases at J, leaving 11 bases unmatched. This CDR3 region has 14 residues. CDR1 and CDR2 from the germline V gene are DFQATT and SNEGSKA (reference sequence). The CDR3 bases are TGCAGTGCCTTTACTTACAGGGGGCGCGATGAGCAGTTCTTC. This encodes CSAFTYRGRDEQFF.

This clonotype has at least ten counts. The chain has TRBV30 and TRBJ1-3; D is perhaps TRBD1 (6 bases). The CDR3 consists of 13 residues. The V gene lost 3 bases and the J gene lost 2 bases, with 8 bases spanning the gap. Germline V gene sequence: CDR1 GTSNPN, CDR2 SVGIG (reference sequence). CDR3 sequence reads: CAWRHRAGNTIYF. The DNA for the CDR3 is TGTGCCTGGAGACACAGGGCTGGAAACACCATATATTTT.

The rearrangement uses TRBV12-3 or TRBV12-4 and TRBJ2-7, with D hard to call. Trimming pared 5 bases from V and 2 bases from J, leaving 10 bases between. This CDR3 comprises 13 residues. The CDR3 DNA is TGTGCCAGCAGTCCCACTCGAGCCTACGAGCAGTACTTC. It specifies CASSPTRAYEQYF.

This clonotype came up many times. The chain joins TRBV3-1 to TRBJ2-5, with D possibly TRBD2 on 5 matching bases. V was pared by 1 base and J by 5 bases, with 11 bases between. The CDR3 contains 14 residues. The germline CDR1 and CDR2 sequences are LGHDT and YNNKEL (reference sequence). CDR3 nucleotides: TGTGCCAGCAGCCAAGCAGGACTCCTTGAGACCCAGTACTTC. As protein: CASSQAGLLETQYF.

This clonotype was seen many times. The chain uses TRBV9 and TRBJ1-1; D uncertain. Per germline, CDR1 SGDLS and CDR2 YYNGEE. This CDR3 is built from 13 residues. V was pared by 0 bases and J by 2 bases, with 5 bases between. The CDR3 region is CASSVADNTEAFF. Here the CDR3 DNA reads TGTGCCAGCAGCGTAGCCGACAACACTGAAGCTTTCTTT. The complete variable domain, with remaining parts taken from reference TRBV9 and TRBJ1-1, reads DSGVTQTPKHLITATGQRVTLRCSPRSGDLSVYWYQQSLDQGLQFLIQYYNGEERAKGNILERFSAQQFPDLHSELNLSSLELGDSALYFCASSVADNTEAFFGQGTRLTVV.

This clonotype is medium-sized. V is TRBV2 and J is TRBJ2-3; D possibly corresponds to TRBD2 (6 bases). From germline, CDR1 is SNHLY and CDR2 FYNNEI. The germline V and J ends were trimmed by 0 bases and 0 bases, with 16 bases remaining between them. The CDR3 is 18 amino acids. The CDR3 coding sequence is TGTGCCAGCAGTGAAGCACCCGGGACTTTGATGAGCACAGATACGCAGTATTTT. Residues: CASSEAPGTLMSTDTQYF.

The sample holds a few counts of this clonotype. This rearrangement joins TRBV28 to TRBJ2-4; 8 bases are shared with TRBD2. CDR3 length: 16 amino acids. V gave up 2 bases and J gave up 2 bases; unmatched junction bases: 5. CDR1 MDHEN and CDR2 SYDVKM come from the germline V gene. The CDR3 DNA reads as TGTGCCAGCAGTTTACGGGGGGGCGCGTCCAAAAACATTCAGTACTTC. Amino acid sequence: CASSLRGGASKNIQYF.

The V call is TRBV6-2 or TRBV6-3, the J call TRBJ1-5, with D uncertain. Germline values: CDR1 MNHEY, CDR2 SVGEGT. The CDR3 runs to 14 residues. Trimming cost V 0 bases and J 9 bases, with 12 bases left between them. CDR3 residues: CASSYSSSPSPQHF. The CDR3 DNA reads TGTGCCAGCAGTTACTCCTCGTCCCCGTCGCCCCAGCATTTT.

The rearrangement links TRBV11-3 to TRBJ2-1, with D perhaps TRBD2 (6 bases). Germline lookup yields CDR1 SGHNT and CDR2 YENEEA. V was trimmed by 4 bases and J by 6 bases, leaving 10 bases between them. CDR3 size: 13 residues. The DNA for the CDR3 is TGTGCCAGCAGCTCCGGGGGACGCAATGAGCAGTTCTTC. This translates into CASSSGGRNEQFF.